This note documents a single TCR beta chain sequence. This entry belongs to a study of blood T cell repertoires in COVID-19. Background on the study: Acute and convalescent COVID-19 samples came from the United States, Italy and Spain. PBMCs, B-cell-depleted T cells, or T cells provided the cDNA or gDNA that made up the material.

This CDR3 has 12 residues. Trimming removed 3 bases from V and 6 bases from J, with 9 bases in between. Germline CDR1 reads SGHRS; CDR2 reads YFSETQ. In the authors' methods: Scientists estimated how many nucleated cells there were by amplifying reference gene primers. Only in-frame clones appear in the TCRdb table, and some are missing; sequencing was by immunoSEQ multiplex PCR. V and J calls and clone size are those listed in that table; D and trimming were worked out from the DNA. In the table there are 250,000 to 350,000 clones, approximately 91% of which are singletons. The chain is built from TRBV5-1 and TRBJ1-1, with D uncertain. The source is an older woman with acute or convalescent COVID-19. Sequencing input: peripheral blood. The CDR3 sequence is CASSSRVAEAFF. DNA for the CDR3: TGCGCCAGCAGCTCCCGGGTTGCTGAAGCTTTCTTT.